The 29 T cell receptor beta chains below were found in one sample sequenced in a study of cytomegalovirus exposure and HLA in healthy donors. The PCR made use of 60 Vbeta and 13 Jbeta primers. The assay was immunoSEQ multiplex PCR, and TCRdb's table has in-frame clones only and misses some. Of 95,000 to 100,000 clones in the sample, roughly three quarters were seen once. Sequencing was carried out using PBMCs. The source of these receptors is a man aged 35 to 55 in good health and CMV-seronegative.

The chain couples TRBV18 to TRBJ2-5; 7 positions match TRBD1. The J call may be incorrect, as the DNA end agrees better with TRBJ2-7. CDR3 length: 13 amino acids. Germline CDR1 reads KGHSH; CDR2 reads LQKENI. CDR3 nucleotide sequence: TGTGCCAGCTCCGAACAGGGGTCCTACGAGCAGTACTTC. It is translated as CASSEQGSYEQYF.

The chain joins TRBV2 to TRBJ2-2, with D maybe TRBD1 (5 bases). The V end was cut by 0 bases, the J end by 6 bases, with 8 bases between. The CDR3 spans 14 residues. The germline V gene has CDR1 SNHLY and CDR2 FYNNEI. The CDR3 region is CASSEARTSGELFF. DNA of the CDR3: TGTGCCAGCAGTGAAGCTAGGACATCCGGGGAGCTGTTTTTT.

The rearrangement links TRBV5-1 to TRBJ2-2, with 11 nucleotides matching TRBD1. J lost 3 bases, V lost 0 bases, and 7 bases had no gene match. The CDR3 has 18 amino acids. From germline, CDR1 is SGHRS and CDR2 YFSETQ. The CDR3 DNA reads TGCGCCAGCAGCTTGGAAGGGACAGGGGGTCGCTACACCGGGGAGCTGTTTTTT. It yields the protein CASSLEGTGGRYTGELFF.

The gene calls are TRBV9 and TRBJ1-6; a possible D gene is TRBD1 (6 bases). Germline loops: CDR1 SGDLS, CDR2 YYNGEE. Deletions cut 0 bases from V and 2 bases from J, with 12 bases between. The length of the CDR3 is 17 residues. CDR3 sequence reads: CASSVDGGLAYNSPLHF. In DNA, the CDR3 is TGTGCCAGCAGCGTAGACGGGGGGCTGGCCTATAATTCACCCCTCCACTTT.

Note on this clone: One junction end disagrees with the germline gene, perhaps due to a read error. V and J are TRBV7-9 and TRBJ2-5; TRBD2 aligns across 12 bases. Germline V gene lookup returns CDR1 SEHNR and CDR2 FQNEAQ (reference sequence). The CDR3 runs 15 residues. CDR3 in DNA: TGTTCCAGCAGCGCAGGACTAGCGGGAATGGAGACCCAGTACTTC. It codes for CSSSAGLAGMETQYF. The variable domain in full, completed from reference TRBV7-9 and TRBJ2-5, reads DTGVSQNPRHKITKRGQNVTFRCDPISEHNRLYWYRQTLGQGPEFLTYFQNEAQLEKSRLLSDRFSAERPKGSFSTLEIQRTEQGDSAMYLCSSSAGLAGMETQYFGPGTRLLVL.

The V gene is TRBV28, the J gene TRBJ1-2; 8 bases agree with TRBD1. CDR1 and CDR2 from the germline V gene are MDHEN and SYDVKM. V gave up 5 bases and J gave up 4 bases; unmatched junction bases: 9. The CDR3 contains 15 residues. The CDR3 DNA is TGTGCCAGCAGTCTTACAGGGGGGGGATTCTATGGCTACACCTTC. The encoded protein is CASSLTGGGFYGYTF.

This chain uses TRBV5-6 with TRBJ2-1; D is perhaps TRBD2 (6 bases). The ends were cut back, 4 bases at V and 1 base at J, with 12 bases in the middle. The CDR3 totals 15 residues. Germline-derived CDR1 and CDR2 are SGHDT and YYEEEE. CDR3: CASSAGGWSYNEQFF. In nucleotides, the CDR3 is TGTGCCAGCAGCGCCGGGGGATGGTCCTACAATGAGCAGTTCTTC.

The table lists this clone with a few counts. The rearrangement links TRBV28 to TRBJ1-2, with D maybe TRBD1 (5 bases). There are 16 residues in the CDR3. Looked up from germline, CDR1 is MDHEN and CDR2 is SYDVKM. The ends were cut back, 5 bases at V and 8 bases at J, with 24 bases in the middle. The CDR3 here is CASSPSGRGVTSGYTF. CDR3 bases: TGTGCCAGCAGTCCATCCGGGCGGGGGGTTACGAGCGGCTACACCTTC.

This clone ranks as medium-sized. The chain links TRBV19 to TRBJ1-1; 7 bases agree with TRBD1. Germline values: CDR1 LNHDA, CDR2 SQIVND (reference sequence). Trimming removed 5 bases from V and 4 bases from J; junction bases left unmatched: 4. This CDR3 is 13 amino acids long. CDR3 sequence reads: CASSATGSTEAFF. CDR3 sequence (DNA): TGTGCCAGTAGTGCGACAGGGTCCACTGAAGCTTTCTTT.

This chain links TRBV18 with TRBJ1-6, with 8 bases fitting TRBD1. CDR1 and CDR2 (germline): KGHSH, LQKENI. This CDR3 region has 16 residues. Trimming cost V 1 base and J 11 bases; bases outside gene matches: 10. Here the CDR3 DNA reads TGTGCCAGCTCACCACGGGGACAGGCGGGCGTTGCACCCCTCCACTTT. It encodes CASSPRGQAGVAPLHF.

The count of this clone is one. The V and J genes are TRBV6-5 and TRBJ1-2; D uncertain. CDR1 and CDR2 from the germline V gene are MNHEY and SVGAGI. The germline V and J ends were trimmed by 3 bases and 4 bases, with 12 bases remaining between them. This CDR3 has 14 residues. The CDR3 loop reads CASSYAEEGYGYTF. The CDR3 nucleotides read TGTGCCAGCAGTTATGCAGAGGAGGGCTATGGCTACACCTTC.

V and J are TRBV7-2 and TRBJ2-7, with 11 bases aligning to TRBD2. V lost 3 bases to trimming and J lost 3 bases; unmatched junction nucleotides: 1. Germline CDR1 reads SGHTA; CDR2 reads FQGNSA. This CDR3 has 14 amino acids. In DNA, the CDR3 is TGTGCCAGCAGCTTGGGACTAGCGGACTACGAGCAGTACTTC. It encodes CASSLGLADYEQYF.

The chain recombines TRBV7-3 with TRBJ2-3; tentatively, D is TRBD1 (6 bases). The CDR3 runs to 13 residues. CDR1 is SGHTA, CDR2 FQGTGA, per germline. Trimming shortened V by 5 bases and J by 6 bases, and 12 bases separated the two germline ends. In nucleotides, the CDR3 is TGTGCCAGCAGCACCGCCAGGGGTGATACGCAGTATTTT. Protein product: CASSTARGDTQYF.

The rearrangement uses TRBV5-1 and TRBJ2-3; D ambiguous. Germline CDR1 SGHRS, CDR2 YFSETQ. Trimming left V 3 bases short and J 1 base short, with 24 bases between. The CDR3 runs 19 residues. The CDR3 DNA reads TGCGCCAGCAGCTCCCCGCGCGGCCATCCTCGTCTGGGCACAGATACGCAGTATTTT. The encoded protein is CASSSPRGHPRLGTDTQYF.

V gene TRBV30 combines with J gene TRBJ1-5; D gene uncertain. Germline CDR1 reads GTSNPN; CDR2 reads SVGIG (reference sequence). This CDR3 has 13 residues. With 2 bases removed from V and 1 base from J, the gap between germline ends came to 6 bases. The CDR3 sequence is CAWSLGSNQPQHF. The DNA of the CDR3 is TGTGCCTGGAGTCTCGGGAGCAATCAGCCCCAGCATTTT.

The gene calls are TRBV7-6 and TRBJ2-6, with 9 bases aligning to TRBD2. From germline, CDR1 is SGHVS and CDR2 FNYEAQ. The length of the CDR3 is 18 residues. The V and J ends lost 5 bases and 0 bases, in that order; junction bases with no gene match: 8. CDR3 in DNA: TGTGCCAGCAGCCTGCGTGAGCGGGGGGCCTCTGGGGCCAACGTCCTGACTTTC. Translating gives CASSLRERGASGANVLTF.

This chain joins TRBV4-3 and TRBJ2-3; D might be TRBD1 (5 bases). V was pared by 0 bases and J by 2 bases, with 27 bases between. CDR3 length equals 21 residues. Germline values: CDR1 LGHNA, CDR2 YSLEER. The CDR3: CASSQDVSKKRLTGFTDTQYF. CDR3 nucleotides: TGCGCCAGCAGCCAAGATGTTTCCAAAAAACGGCTAACAGGATTCACAGATACGCAGTATTTT.

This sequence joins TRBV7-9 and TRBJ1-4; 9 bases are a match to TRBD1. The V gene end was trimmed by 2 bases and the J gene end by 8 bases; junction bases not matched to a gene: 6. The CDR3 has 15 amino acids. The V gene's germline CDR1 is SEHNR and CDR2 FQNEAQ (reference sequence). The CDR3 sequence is CASSLSGTGLEKLFF. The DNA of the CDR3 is TGTGCCAGCAGCTTATCGGGGACAGGGCTCGAAAAACTGTTTTTT.

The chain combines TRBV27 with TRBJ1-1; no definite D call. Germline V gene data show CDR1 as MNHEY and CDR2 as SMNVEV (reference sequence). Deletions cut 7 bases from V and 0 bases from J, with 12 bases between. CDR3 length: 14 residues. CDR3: CASTMVGMNTEAFF. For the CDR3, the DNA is TGTGCCAGCACTATGGTGGGCATGAACACTGAAGCTTTCTTT.

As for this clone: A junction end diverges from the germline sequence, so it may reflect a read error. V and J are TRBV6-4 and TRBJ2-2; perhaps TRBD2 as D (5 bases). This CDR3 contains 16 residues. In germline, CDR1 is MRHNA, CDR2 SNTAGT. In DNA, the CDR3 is TGTGCCAGCAGTGACTCGGCACAAGCGGAGTCCGGGGAGCTGCTTTTT. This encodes CASSDSAQAESGELLF.

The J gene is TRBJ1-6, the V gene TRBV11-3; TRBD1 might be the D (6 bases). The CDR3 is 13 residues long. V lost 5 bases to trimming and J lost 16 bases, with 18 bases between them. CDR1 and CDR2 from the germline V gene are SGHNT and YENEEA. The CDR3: CASSPLPGTRLHF. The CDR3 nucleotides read TGTGCCAGCAGCCCCCTCCCCGGGACACGGCTCCACTTT.

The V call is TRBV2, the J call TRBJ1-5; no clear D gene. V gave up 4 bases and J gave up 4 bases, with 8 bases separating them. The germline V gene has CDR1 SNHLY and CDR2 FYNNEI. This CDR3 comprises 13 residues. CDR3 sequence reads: CASSAHLNQPQHF. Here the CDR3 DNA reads TGTGCCAGCAGTGCTCACTTGAATCAGCCCCAGCATTTT.

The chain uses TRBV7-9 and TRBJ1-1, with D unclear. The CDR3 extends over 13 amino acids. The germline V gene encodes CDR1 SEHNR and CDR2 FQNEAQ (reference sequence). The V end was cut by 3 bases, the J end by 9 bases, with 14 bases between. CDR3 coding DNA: TGTGCCAGCAGCTTTATCAATACGGGGAAAGCTTTCTTT. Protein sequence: CASSFINTGKAFF. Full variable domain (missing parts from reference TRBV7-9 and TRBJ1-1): DTGVSQNPRHKITKRGQNVTFRCDPISEHNRLYWYRQTLGQGPEFLTYFQNEAQLEKSRLLSDRFSAERPKGSFSTLEIQRTEQGDSAMYLCASSFINTGKAFFGQGTRLTVV.

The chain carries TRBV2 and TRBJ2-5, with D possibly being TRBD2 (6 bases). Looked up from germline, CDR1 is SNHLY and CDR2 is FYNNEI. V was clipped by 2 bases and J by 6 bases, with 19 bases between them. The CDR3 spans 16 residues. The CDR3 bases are TGTGCCAGCAGTGAACGGCGGGATAGCCGAGGACAGACCCAGTACTTC. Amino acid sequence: CASSERRDSRGQTQYF.

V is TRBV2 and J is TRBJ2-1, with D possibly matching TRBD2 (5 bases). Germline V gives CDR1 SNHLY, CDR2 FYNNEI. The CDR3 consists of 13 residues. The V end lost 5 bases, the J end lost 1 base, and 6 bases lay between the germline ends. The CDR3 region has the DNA TGTGCCAGCAGTCGGACTTCCTACAATGAGCAGTTCTTC. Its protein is CASSRTSYNEQFF.

The CDR3 is CSVAGTGEVNIQYF. The CDR3 DNA reads as TGCAGCGTGGCCGGGACAGGGGAGGTGAACATTCAGTACTTC. The chain carries TRBV29-1 and TRBJ2-4; TRBD1 aligns across 10 bases. Unmatched junction bases numbered 9, after V lost 6 bases and J lost 7 bases. Germline values: CDR1 SQVTM, CDR2 ANQGSEA. This CDR3 spans 14 amino acids.

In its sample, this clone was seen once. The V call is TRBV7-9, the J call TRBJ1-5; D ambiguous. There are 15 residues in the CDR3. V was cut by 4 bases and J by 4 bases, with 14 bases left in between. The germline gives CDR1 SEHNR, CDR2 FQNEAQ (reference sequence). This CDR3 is CASSSFAGRNQPQHF. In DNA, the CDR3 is TGTGCCAGCAGCTCATTTGCAGGCCGAAATCAGCCCCAGCATTTT.

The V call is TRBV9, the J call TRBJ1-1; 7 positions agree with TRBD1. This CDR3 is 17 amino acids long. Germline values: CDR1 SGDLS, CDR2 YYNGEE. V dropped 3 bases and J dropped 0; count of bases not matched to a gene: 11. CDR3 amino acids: CASSATGQAHMNTEAFF. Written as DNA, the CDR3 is TGTGCCAGCAGCGCAACCGGACAGGCCCACATGAACACTGAAGCTTTCTTT.

The CDR3 DNA reads TGCGCCAGCACCACCGGAGGAACTGGAAACACCATATATTTT. Protein product: CASTTGGTGNTIYF. V usage is TRBV5-1 and J usage is TRBJ1-3; D gene unclear. Per the germline V gene, CDR1 is SGHRS and CDR2 is YFSETQ. V dropped 6 bases and J dropped 2 bases, with 12 bases sitting between them. This CDR3 region has 14 residues.